The 18 T cell receptor beta chains below were found in one sample sequenced in a study of T-cell reconstitution after alpha-beta-depleted transplantation in children. Construction of the TCRbeta library involved unique molecular identifiers. A single record per CDR3 protein comes from TCRdb applying MiXCR to the PCR reads. Of about 1,000,000 distinct CDR3 sequences listed, about 29% are singletons. The sequencing used PBMCs, mostly from graft donor cells, collected 360 days after TCRalphabeta/CD19-depleted stem cell transplant. Receptors were obtained from a boy younger than two who had a stem cell transplant for SCID, so the T cells may come from the graft donor.

The chain uses TRBV9 and TRBJ2-7; D may be TRBD1 (6 bases). Deletions cut 1 base from V and 4 bases from J, with 15 bases between. The CDR3 runs 15 residues. Germline CDR1 SGDLS, CDR2 YYNGEE. The CDR3 sequence: CASSVNPGASYEQYF. CDR3 coding DNA: TGTGCCAGCAGCGTAAACCCAGGGGCGTCGTACGAGCAGTACTTC.

This clonotype was seen more than once but under ten times. V is TRBV7-3 and J is TRBJ2-1; either TRBD1 or TRBD2 may supply D (5 bases each). The CDR3 has 13 residues. V was clipped by 4 bases and J by 6 bases, with 10 bases between them. Germline CDR1 reads SGHTA; CDR2 reads FQGTGA. In nucleotides, the CDR3 is TGTGCCAGCAGCTGGGACCTGGGCAATGAGCAGTTCTTC. Translating it yields CASSWDLGNEQFF.

This clonotype was seen more than once but under ten times. The rearrangement joins TRBV12-3 or TRBV12-4 to TRBJ1-5, with D tentatively TRBD1 (5 bases). The V and J ends lost 3 bases and 2 bases respectively, with 11 bases between them. The CDR3 spans 15 residues. CDR3 region: CASSLPREGNQPQHF. The CDR3 DNA reads as TGTGCCAGCAGTTTGCCCAGGGAGGGCAATCAGCCCCAGCATTTT.

This clonotype was recorded a few times. This rearrangement joins TRBV15 to TRBJ2-1; a possible D gene is TRBD2 (7 bases). CDR1 is LNHNV, CDR2 YYDKDF, per germline (reference sequence). The CDR3 consists of 15 residues. V dropped 0 bases and J dropped 10 bases, with 16 bases sitting between them. The CDR3 spells CATSRDRLGRGEQFF. The CDR3 DNA sequence: TGTGCCACCAGCAGAGATCGACTGGGGAGGGGGGAGCAGTTCTTC.

This clonotype came up many times. This chain joins TRBV3-1 and TRBJ2-7, with no clear D. Trimming stripped 1 base from V and 10 bases from J, with 14 bases between. Germline CDR1 is LGHDT and CDR2 is YNNKEL (reference sequence). CDR3 length: 13 residues. The CDR3 DNA follows: TGTGCCAGCAGCCAAGTTTTTTCGAAGAGCCAGTACTTC. It translates to CASSQVFSKSQYF.

This clonotype showed up just a few times. The J gene is TRBJ2-2, the V gene TRBV7-9; D unresolved. CDR3 size: 14 residues. CDR1 is SEHNR, CDR2 FQNEAQ, per germline (reference sequence). Trimming removed 2 bases at V and 0 bases at J, with 4 bases between. This CDR3 reads CASSLPSNTGELFF. CDR3 nucleotide sequence: TGTGCCAGCAGCTTACCTTCGAACACCGGGGAGCTGTTTTTT.

This clonotype occurred a few times. The gene calls are TRBV29-1 and TRBJ1-1; tentative D call: TRBD1 (5 bases). The CDR3 covers 14 residues. Germline-derived CDR1 and CDR2 are SQVTM and ANQGSEA. V shed 3 bases and J shed 5 bases, with 16 bases lying between them. Here the CDR3 reads CSVEDGRGWTEAFF. Written as DNA, the CDR3 is TGCAGCGTTGAGGACGGACGGGGGTGGACTGAAGCTTTCTTT.

This clonotype was counted a single time. The V and J genes are TRBV19 and TRBJ1-1; D call uncertain. V lost 4 bases and J 0 bases, leaving 12 bases between the germline ends. Germline CDR1 and CDR2: LNHDA and SQIVND (reference sequence). The CDR3 runs 15 residues. DNA of the CDR3: TGTGCCAGTAGTACGAGACACACCATGAACACTGAAGCTTTCTTT. Amino acid sequence: CASSTRHTMNTEAFF.

This chain uses TRBV20-1 with TRBJ1-1; 10 nucleotides agree with TRBD1. V shed 5 bases and J 4 bases; nucleotides not matched to a gene: 7. The CDR3 is 14 residues long. CDR1 and CDR2 (germline): DFQATT, SNEGSKA (reference sequence). The CDR3 sequence: CSASPGQGFTEAFF. The CDR3 coding sequence is TGCAGTGCTTCCCCGGGACAGGGGTTCACTGAAGCTTTCTTT.

This clonotype came up many times. This sequence joins TRBV4-3 and TRBJ1-1; 7 bases agree with TRBD1. V was pared by 0 bases and J by 11 bases, with 6 bases of the junction left unmatched. The CDR3 has 13 amino acids. CDR1 and CDR2 from the germline V gene are LGHNA and YSLEER. This chain's CDR3 is CASSQDEGAWAFF. The CDR3 DNA reads as TGCGCCAGCAGCCAAGATGAGGGGGCCTGGGCTTTCTTT.

The chain links TRBV18 to TRBJ2-7; D tentatively reads TRBD1 or TRBD2 (5 bases each). The CDR3 consists of 16 residues. Trimming pared 3 bases from V and 0 bases from J, leaving 15 bases between. Per the germline V gene, CDR1 is KGHSH and CDR2 is LQKENI. The CDR3 sequence: CASSPQRGSSSYEQYF. CDR3 DNA: TGTGCCAGCTCACCGCAGAGGGGTTCGAGCTCCTACGAGCAGTACTTC.

This chain links TRBV5-1 with TRBJ2-1, with 9 positions matching TRBD2. After removal of 0 bases from V and 4 bases from J, the junction contained 11 bases not matched to a gene. This CDR3 has 18 amino acids. Germline V gene sequence: CDR1 SGHRS, CDR2 YFSETQ. CDR3 sequence reads: CASSLDFSGGVSYNEQFF. The DNA of the CDR3 is TGCGCCAGCAGCTTGGATTTTAGCGGGGGTGTTTCGTACAATGAGCAGTTCTTC. The full variable domain, completed using reference TRBV5-1 and TRBJ2-1, is KAGVTQTPRYLIKTRGQQVTLSCSPISGHRSVSWYQQTPGQGLQFLFEYFSETQRNKGNFPGRFSGRQFSNSRSEMNVSTLELGDSALYLCASSLDFSGGVSYNEQFFGPGTRLTVL.

This clonotype was counted a few times. J is TRBJ2-1 and V is TRBV28; TRBD2 aligns across 12 bases. The trim removed 0 bases at V and 3 bases at J, leaving 3 bases unmatched. The CDR3 loop spans 17 amino acids. CDR1 and CDR2 (germline): MDHEN, SYDVKM. As DNA, the CDR3 is TGTGCCAGCAGTTTATGGACTAGCGGGGGAAGCTACAATGAGCAGTTCTTC. It yields the protein CASSLWTSGGSYNEQFF.

This clonotype came up a few times. This chain joins TRBV10-3 and TRBJ2-5; unclear D gene. From germline, CDR1 is ENHRY and CDR2 SYGVKD. The V end lost 4 bases, the J end lost 1 base, and 7 bases lay between the germline ends. The CDR3 contains 13 residues. The CDR3, as DNA: TGTGCCATCAGTGGGGCCAGCCAAGAGACCCAGTACTTC. Residues: CAISGASQETQYF.

This clonotype has just a few counts. The rearrangement joins TRBV10-3 to TRBJ1-2; D is unclear. The CDR3 runs to 13 residues. V gave up 3 bases and J gave up 8 bases, with 13 bases separating them. CDR1 is ENHRY, CDR2 SYGVKD, per germline. The CDR3 loop reads CAISEIKVGGYTF. In DNA form, the CDR3 reads TGTGCCATCAGTGAAATAAAGGTTGGCGGCTACACCTTC.

The chain carries TRBV19 and TRBJ2-1; 9 bases align to TRBD1. The germline CDR1 and CDR2 sequences are LNHDA and SQIVND (reference sequence). Losses at the gene ends were 7 bases for V and 5 bases for J; bases not matched to a gene: 6. The CDR3 is made up of 14 amino acids. The CDR3, as DNA: TGTGCCAGTACCCGGGACAGGGTCGACAATGAGCAGTTCTTC. This gives the protein CASTRDRVDNEQFF.

CDR3 sequence: CSATGLEPQETQYF. The CDR3 nucleotides read TGCAGTGCGACAGGGCTGGAACCCCAAGAGACCCAGTACTTC. The V gene is TRBV20-1, the J gene TRBJ2-5, with 7 bases lining up with TRBD1. CDR3 length equals 14 residues. Looked up from germline, CDR1 is DFQATT and CDR2 is SNEGSKA (reference sequence). The V segment lost 6 bases and the J segment 1 base; nucleotides outside the gene matches: 8.

In its sample, this clonotype was seen a few times. The rearrangement uses TRBV5-5 and TRBJ2-5; tentative D call: TRBD2 (8 bases). V was cut by 2 bases and J by 12 bases, with 23 bases left in between. Germline CDR1 reads SGHKS; CDR2 reads YYEKEE (reference sequence). The CDR3 sequence is 15 residues long. The CDR3 is CASSFGAGDTDREYF. CDR3 DNA sequence: TGTGCCAGCAGCTTCGGAGCGGGGGATACAGACAGGGAGTACTTC.